These 19 T cell receptor beta chains came from one sample sequenced in a study of CD8 T cells in Susac syndrome. It was with random hexamers that roughly 0.5 to 1 ug RNA was reverse transcribed. TCRdb analysed the immunoSEQ multiplex PCR reads with MiXCR anew, one entry per CDR3 protein. In the table there are some 300,000 distinct CDR3 sequences, roughly 85% of which are singletons. Sequenced sample: CD8+ T cells from PBMCs. Every receptor here comes from a human donor with multiple sclerosis.

The genes are TRBV7-2 and TRBJ2-7, with D unclear. Germline V gene lookup returns CDR1 SGHTA and CDR2 FQGNSA. Between the trimmed V and J ends, which lost 2 bases and 2 bases, there was a span of 10 bases. The CDR3 is 14 residues long. The CDR3 protein is CASSLSGVAYEQYF. In DNA, the CDR3 is TGTGCCAGCAGCTTATCAGGAGTTGCCTACGAGCAGTACTTC.

The genes are TRBV20-1 and TRBJ1-1; D is ambiguous. CDR1 and CDR2 from the germline V gene are DFQATT and SNEGSKA (reference sequence). This CDR3 comprises 15 residues. V lost 0 bases, J lost 3 bases, and 14 bases lay in between. The CDR3 sequence: CSARDYRGGYTEAFF. Here the CDR3 DNA reads TGCAGTGCTAGAGATTATAGAGGAGGGTACACTGAAGCTTTCTTT.

This rearrangement joins TRBV7-3 to TRBJ2-3; the D is unclear. Per the germline V gene, CDR1 is SGHTA and CDR2 is FQGTGA. Trimming removed 5 bases from V and 12 bases from J, with 15 bases in between. The CDR3 covers 12 residues. The CDR3 DNA follows: TGTGCCAGCAGCCCGCCGGGCCCCAGACAGTATTTT. Amino acids: CASSPPGPRQYF.

This rearrangement joins TRBV4-3 to TRBJ2-2; tentatively, D is TRBD2 (6 bases). The CDR3 runs 17 residues. Trimming took off 1 base at V and 0 bases at J, with 12 bases between the two ends. From germline, CDR1 is LGHNA and CDR2 YSLEER. The CDR3 region has the DNA TGCGCCAGCAGCCAAGCCCCGGAGGGGCCGAACACCGGGGAGCTGTTTTTT. This translates into CASSQAPEGPNTGELFF.

The V gene is TRBV7-8, the J gene TRBJ2-1, with 11 bases identical to TRBD2. The CDR3 is made up of 16 amino acids. The V segment lost 6 bases and the J segment 2 bases; nucleotides outside the gene matches: 6. Looked up from germline, CDR1 is SGHVS and CDR2 is FQNEAQ. Written as DNA, the CDR3 is TGTGCCAGCAGTCAGAGACTAGCGGGACCCTACAATGAGCAGTTCTTC. Encoded protein: CASSQRLAGPYNEQFF.

This clonotype was recorded once. The V gene is TRBV27, the J gene TRBJ2-7; D might be TRBD2 (5 bases). The CDR3 has 16 amino acids. Trimming took off 5 bases at V and 1 base at J, with 18 bases between the two ends. Germline V gives CDR1 MNHEY, CDR2 SMNVEV (reference sequence). The CDR3: CASSPPDRGMSYEQYF. CDR3 nucleotides: TGTGCCAGCAGTCCCCCCGACCGGGGAATGTCCTACGAGCAGTACTTC.

The CDR3 protein is CASSLQGALYNEQFF. CDR3 nucleotide sequence: TGTGCCAGCAGCCTACAGGGGGCTCTATACAATGAGCAGTTCTTC. The rearrangement joins TRBV11-2 to TRBJ2-1, with TRBD1 matching 9 bases. J was trimmed by 4 bases and V by 5 bases; bases with no gene match: 6. The CDR3 covers 15 residues. The germline CDR1 and CDR2 sequences are SGHAT and FQNNGV. The complete variable domain, with remaining parts taken from reference TRBV11-2 and TRBJ2-1, reads EAGVAQSPRYKIIEKRQSVAFWCNPISGHATLYWYQQILGQGPKLLIQFQNNGVVDDSQLPKDRFSAERLKGVDSTLKIQPAKLEDSAVYLCASSLQGALYNEQFFGPGTRLTVL.

This chain links TRBV7-6 with TRBJ2-7, with 8 nucleotides matching TRBD2. This CDR3 region has 16 residues. The germline gives CDR1 SGHVS, CDR2 FNYEAQ. J gave up 5 bases and V 5 bases, and 14 bases lay outside the gene matches. CDR3 nucleotide sequence: TGTGCCAGCAGCCCCCTTATCGGGGGGGTTTTGGACGAGCAGTACTTC. As protein: CASSPLIGGVLDEQYF.

The table lists this clonotype with a few counts. V and J are TRBV4-3 and TRBJ1-5, with 8 bases matching TRBD1. The J segment lost 10 bases and the V segment lost 4 bases, leaving 9 bases of the junction unmatched. This CDR3 has 14 amino acids. CDR1 is LGHNA, CDR2 YSLEER, per germline. CDR3 in amino acids: CASSPYTGGPPQHF. The CDR3, as DNA: TGCGCCAGCAGCCCCTACACAGGGGGACCCCCCCAGCATTTT.

V and J are TRBV30 and TRBJ2-1; 8 bases are shared with TRBD2. Trimming removed 5 bases from V and 3 bases from J; junction bases left unmatched: 12. The CDR3 length is 16 residues. Germline CDR1 GTSNPN, CDR2 SVGIG (reference sequence). The CDR3 spells CAWSFGVAGFYNEQFF. The CDR3 DNA reads TGTGCCTGGTCTTTTGGGGTAGCGGGATTCTACAATGAGCAGTTCTTC. Filled out from reference TRBV30 and TRBJ2-1, the complete variable domain reads SQTIHQWPATLVQPVGSPLSLECTVEGTSNPNLYWYRQAAGRGLQLLFYSVGIGQISSEVPQNLSASRPQDRQFILSSKKLLLSDSGFYLCAWSFGVAGFYNEQFFGPGTRLTVL.

Worth noting for this clonotype: The junction and the germline gene differ at one end; a read error may be behind it. V is TRBV5-6 and J is TRBJ2-5; no clear D gene. The CDR3 totals 12 residues. The V gene's germline CDR1 is SGHDT and CDR2 YYEEEE. The CDR3 nucleotides read TGTGCCAGCAGCCCATTCTCGGCGGTTGAACACTTC. Protein: CASSPFSAVEHF.

The chain has TRBV11-2 and TRBJ2-3; TRBD2 is a possible D gene (6 bases). The CDR3 loop spans 14 amino acids. CDR1 is SGHAT and CDR2 is FQNNGV in the germline V gene. Trimming cost V 3 bases and J 7 bases, with 14 bases left between them. The CDR3 is CASSLSGGMNTQYF. The CDR3 bases are TGTGCCAGCAGCTTGTCTGGAGGGATGAATACGCAGTATTTT.

The J gene is TRBJ2-5, the V gene TRBV6-1; TRBD2 agrees at 11 bases. The CDR3 covers 17 residues. V lost 4 bases to trimming and J lost 4 bases; unmatched junction nucleotides: 11. Germline CDR1 and CDR2: MNHNS and SASEGT. CDR3 bases: TGTGCCAGCAGTGGCCCCTCTAGCGGGAGGACGCGAGAGACCCAGTACTTC. It codes for CASSGPSSGRTRETQYF.

There are a few counts of this clonotype. The chain carries TRBV6-1 and TRBJ2-7, with TRBD1 matching 8 bases. The CDR3 is 15 residues long. Germline loops: CDR1 MNHNS, CDR2 SASEGT. J lost 3 bases, V lost 5 bases, and 9 bases had no gene match. The DNA of the CDR3 is TGTGCCAGCAGTCCTGGACAGGGAATGATCTACGAGCAGTACTTC. Its translation is CASSPGQGMIYEQYF.

This rearrangement joins TRBV27 to TRBJ2-5; TRBD2 matches 13 bases. CDR1 and CDR2 (germline): MNHEY, SMNVEV (reference sequence). V lost 3 bases, J lost 5 bases, and 12 bases stayed unmatched. This CDR3 comprises 18 residues. CDR3 amino acids: CASSLQTSGRASWETQYF. The CDR3 coding sequence is TGTGCCAGCAGTTTGCAAACTAGCGGGAGGGCCTCCTGGGAGACCCAGTACTTC.

This clonotype came up a few times. The chain joins TRBV12-3 or TRBV12-4 to TRBJ1-5; D may be TRBD1 (5 bases). V lost 3 bases, J lost 7 bases, and 10 bases lay in between. There are 13 residues in the CDR3. The CDR3 spells CASSLGGSQPQHF. CDR3 in DNA: TGTGCCAGCAGTTTGGGGGGGAGCCAGCCCCAGCATTTT.

This chain joins TRBV7-9 and TRBJ2-3; D possibly matches TRBD1 or TRBD2 (5 bases each). Germline lookup yields CDR1 SEHNR and CDR2 FQNEAQ (reference sequence). The length of the CDR3 is 12 residues. The V and J ends lost 6 bases and 9 bases respectively, with 13 bases between them. CDR3 DNA: TGTGCCAGCAGGTCGGGACGGGACACGCAGTATTTT. The encoded protein is CASRSGRDTQYF.

This clonotype was counted a single time. The chain employs TRBV27 and TRBJ2-3; a possible D gene is TRBD1 (6 bases). CDR3 length: 12 residues. Germline loops: CDR1 MNHEY, CDR2 SMNVEV (reference sequence). Trimming removed 4 bases from V and 10 bases from J, with 12 bases in between. The CDR3 loop reads CASSSTGLAQYF. Written as DNA, the CDR3 is TGTGCCAGCAGTTCAACAGGGTTGGCGCAGTATTTT.

This rearrangement joins TRBV16 to TRBJ1-5; D unresolved. Trimming cost V 6 bases and J 0 bases, with 9 bases left between them. The V gene's germline CDR1 is KGHSY and CDR2 FQNENV. The CDR3 has 14 amino acids. Here the CDR3 DNA reads TGTGCCAGCAGAACGGAGGTTAGCAATCAGCCCCAGCATTTT. As protein: CASRTEVSNQPQHF.